This entry is about one T cell receptor beta chain. Its antigen is currently unknown. Generated by immunoSEQ multiplex PCR, the TCRdb table keeps only in-frame clones and is missing some. This table has approximately 1,500,000 clones, 95% to 99% appearing once. The V gene end was trimmed by 0 bases and the J gene end by 5 bases; junction bases not matched to a gene: 6. The CDR3 consists of 16 residues. The germline gives CDR1 LGHNA, CDR2 YSLEER. The record originates from a study of shared clonotypes between healthy human individuals. Study-wide findings and caveats: A reduction in generation probabilities was seen for non-shared clonotypes relative to those shared by all four donors.

Sequencing used naive CD4+ T cells sorted from blood. This sample's subset: CD45RA+ positively selected. J is TRBJ2-3 and V is TRBV4-3; 9 nucleotides agree with TRBD2. This receptor was identified in a man aged 30 to 45 in good health. CDR3 loop: CASSQDSSGKGDTQYF. CDR3 bases: TGCGCCAGCAGCCAAGATTCTAGCGGGAAGGGAGATACGCAGTATTTT.